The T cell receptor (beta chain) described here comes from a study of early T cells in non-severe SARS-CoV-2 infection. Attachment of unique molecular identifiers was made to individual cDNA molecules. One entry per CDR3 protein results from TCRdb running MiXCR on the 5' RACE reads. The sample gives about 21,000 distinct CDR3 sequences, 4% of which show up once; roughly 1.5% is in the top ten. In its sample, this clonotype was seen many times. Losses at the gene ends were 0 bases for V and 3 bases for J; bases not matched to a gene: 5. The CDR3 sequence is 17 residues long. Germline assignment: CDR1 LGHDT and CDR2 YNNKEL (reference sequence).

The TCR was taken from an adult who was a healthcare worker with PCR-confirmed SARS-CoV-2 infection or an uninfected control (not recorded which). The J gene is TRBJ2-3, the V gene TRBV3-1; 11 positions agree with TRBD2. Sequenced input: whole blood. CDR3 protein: CASSQEGLAGGTDTQYF. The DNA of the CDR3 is TGTGCCAGCAGCCAAGAAGGGCTAGCGGGGGGTACAGATACGCAGTATTTT.